Presented here are 4 T cell receptor beta chains from one specimen sequenced in a study of neurological immune-mediated disorders (dated by TCRdb to about 2019). The method behind the library was 5' RACE. Sequencing instrument: Illumina HiSeq 2500. The raw public reads went through TCRdb reprocessing: fastp at Q25, MiXCR clone calling, in-frame beta chains kept. Every CDR3 protein is listed once, alongside the most common genes and DNA of its rows. Within this sample are tens of thousands of distinct CDR3 sequences, with approximately 5% of them counted one time only. The leading ten clones occupy around 9% of the sample. Sequenced: CD4+ T cells from blood. The receptors originated from a man aged 18 to 30 in good health.

At least ten counts were recorded for this clonotype. The CDR3 nucleotides are TGTGCCAGCAGTTTCCCGGACAGGTTCTATGGCTACACCTTC. Protein: CASSFPDRFYGYTF. This chain joins TRBV5-6 and TRBJ1-2; TRBD1 matches at 7 bases. The V and J ends lost 5 bases and 4 bases, in that order; junction bases with no gene match: 8. Germline lookup yields CDR1 SGHDT and CDR2 YYEEEE. There are 14 residues in the CDR3.

The sample holds many counts of this clonotype. The V and J genes are TRBV29-1 and TRBJ2-1, with D perhaps matching TRBD1 (5 bases). The germline gives CDR1 SQVTM, CDR2 ANQGSEA. The CDR3 sequence is 12 residues long. V dropped 7 bases and J dropped 7 bases, with 14 bases sitting between them. The CDR3 DNA reads as TGCAGCGGCCAAAGACCAGGGAATGAGCAGTTCTTC. It yields the protein CSGQRPGNEQFF.

With regard to this clonotype: This clone may be a read error of a much larger clone one base away. The chain couples TRBV7-8 to TRBJ1-5; D is unclear. CDR1 SGHVS and CDR2 FQNEAQ come from the germline V gene. This CDR3 contains 16 residues. This CDR3 reads CASSLERPQSGQPKHF. The CDR3 DNA reads as TGTGCCAGCAGCTTAGAGCGGCCACAAAGCGGTCAGCCCAAGCATTTT.

There are many counts of this clonotype. The gene calls are TRBV20-1 and TRBJ1-2; D is unclear. The length of the CDR3 is 11 residues. Per the germline V gene, CDR1 is DFQATT and CDR2 is SNEGSKA (reference sequence). Deletions cut 5 bases from V and 6 bases from J, with 10 bases between. CDR3 in DNA: TGCAGTGCTGGATTCGAAAATGGCTACACCTTC. It codes for CSAGFENGYTF.